The next 21 T cell receptor beta chains were all read from a single sample in a study of memory CD4+ T cells and cytomegalovirus serostatus. Profiling relied on immunoSEQ multiplex PCR, and the TCRdb table lists in-frame clones only, not all of them. The data show tens of thousands of clones, approximately 81% seen once. The sort gate was single viable CD3+CD4+CD8-CD45RO+ cells for memory CD4+ T cells. The sequencing input was memory CD4+ T cells from blood. The source is an adult in good health and CMV-seronegative.

V and J are TRBV6-4 and TRBJ2-1, with 9 nucleotides matching TRBD2. V gave up 6 bases and J gave up 9 bases; unmatched junction bases: 9. CDR3 length: 14 residues. Germline V gives CDR1 MRHNA, CDR2 SNTAGT. CDR3 sequence (DNA): TGTGCCAGCAGCCCTCGGCGGGAGGGCGGTGAGCAGTTCTTC. Its translation is CASSPRREGGEQFF.

The rearrangement uses TRBV29-1 and TRBJ1-2; D might be TRBD1 (6 bases). V gave up 3 bases and J gave up 5 bases, with 13 bases separating them. CDR1 is SQVTM, CDR2 ANQGSEA, per germline. The CDR3 totals 13 residues. The DNA of the CDR3 is TGCAGCGTTGAGTCTGGCAGGGGTTATGGCTACACCTTC. Its translation is CSVESGRGYGYTF.

This rearrangement joins TRBV11-1 to TRBJ2-1; perhaps D is TRBD1 or TRBD2 (5 bases each). The CDR3 loop spans 16 amino acids. Deletions cut 5 bases from V and 9 bases from J, with 23 bases between. Germline CDR1 is SGHAT and CDR2 is FQDESV (reference sequence). CDR3 DNA sequence: TGTGCCAGCAGCCCCTCGGGGCCGGGGCCTCCGGTTGAGCAGTTCTTC. This gives the protein CASSPSGPGPPVEQFF.

J is TRBJ1-4 and V is TRBV27; D may be TRBD1 (5 bases). Germline V CDR1 and CDR2: MNHEY, SMNVEV (reference sequence). The CDR3 loop spans 13 amino acids. V shed 9 bases and J shed 5 bases, with 13 bases lying between them. The CDR3 region has the DNA TGTGCCAGTTTTGACAGATTAAATGAAAAACTGTTTTTT. Protein product: CASFDRLNEKLFF.

The rearrangement links TRBV5-6 to TRBJ1-5, with D possibly being TRBD1 (5 bases). CDR3 length: 15 amino acids. Germline V gene sequence: CDR1 SGHDT, CDR2 YYEEEE. Trimming stripped 0 bases from V and 7 bases from J, with 14 bases between. CDR3: CASSLGPTGGQPQHF. For the CDR3, the DNA is TGTGCCAGCAGCTTGGGCCCTACTGGGGGACAGCCCCAGCATTTT.

The rearrangement uses TRBV7-6 and TRBJ1-3; 8 positions match TRBD1. Per germline, CDR1 SGHVS and CDR2 FNYEAQ. The CDR3 covers 16 residues. The junction had 11 bases not matched to a gene; V was cut back by 5 bases and J by 5 bases. The CDR3 sequence: CASSRGQAAGRNTIYF. The CDR3 DNA reads TGTGCCAGCAGCCGGGGACAGGCCGCCGGCAGAAACACCATATATTTT. The full variable domain, rest sourced from reference TRBV7-6 and TRBJ1-3, is GAGVSQSPRYKVTKRGQDVALRCDPISGHVSLYWYRQALGQGPEFLTYFNYEAQQDKSGLPNDRFSAERPEGSISTLTIQRTEQRDSAMYRCASSRGQAAGRNTIYFGEGSWLTVV.

This clone turned up a few times. The chain joins TRBV4-1 to TRBJ1-1; D not certain. Germline CDR1 MGHRA, CDR2 YSYEKL. This CDR3 comprises 16 residues. V was clipped by 1 base and J by 4 bases, with 16 bases between them. The CDR3 DNA reads TGCGCCAGCAGCCAAGTCTATGCCCCCCGGAGCACTGAAGCTTTCTTT. This codes for CASSQVYAPRSTEAFF.

This sequence joins TRBV10-1 and TRBJ1-2, with 8 nucleotides matching TRBD1. The junction had 7 bases not matched to a gene; V was cut back by 5 bases and J by 5 bases. The length of the CDR3 is 14 residues. CDR1 is WNHNN and CDR2 is SYGVQD in the germline V gene (reference sequence). The CDR3 nucleotides are TGCGCCAGCAGTCCGGACAGGGCCACTTATGGCTACACCTTC. This sequence encodes CASSPDRATYGYTF.

V usage is TRBV5-6 and J usage is TRBJ1-1; D not certain. The CDR3 spans 15 residues. V lost 0 bases and J 3 bases, leaving 12 bases between the germline ends. In germline, CDR1 is SGHDT, CDR2 YYEEEE. The CDR3 nucleotides are TGTGCCAGCAGCTTGGTCGGAGGGCCGTACACTGAAGCTTTCTTT. Its translation: CASSLVGGPYTEAFF.

The V and J genes are TRBV5-1 and TRBJ2-1; possible D gene TRBD1, 6 bases. Germline V gives CDR1 SGHRS, CDR2 YFSETQ. The CDR3 has 15 amino acids. Trimming took off 0 bases at V and 6 bases at J, with 13 bases between the two ends. The DNA of the CDR3 is TGCGCCAGCAGCTTGGCGGACAGACGTGGCAATGAGCAGTTCTTC. This translates into CASSLADRRGNEQFF.

The V and J genes are TRBV19 and TRBJ1-3; 11 nucleotides line up with TRBD1. The CDR3 spans 15 residues. V gave up 5 bases and J gave up 1 base; unmatched junction bases: 1. CDR1 is LNHDA, CDR2 SQIVND, per germline (reference sequence). CDR3 in DNA: TGTGCCAGTAGTCGGGACAGGGGGTCTGGAAACACCATATATTTT. Amino acid sequence: CASSRDRGSGNTIYF.

The chain recombines TRBV5-1 with TRBJ1-1; 10 bases map to TRBD1. J gave up 4 bases and V 4 bases, and 7 bases lay outside the gene matches. The CDR3 has 15 residues. Germline CDR1 and CDR2: SGHRS and YFSETQ. CDR3 residues: CASSVDGTGVTEAFF. In DNA form, the CDR3 reads TGCGCCAGCAGCGTAGACGGGACAGGGGTCACTGAAGCTTTCTTT.

The V gene is TRBV5-6, the J gene TRBJ1-2; D uncertain. The germline V gene has CDR1 SGHDT and CDR2 YYEEEE. V lost 4 bases and J lost 7, with 11 bases in between. This CDR3 spans 12 amino acids. DNA for the CDR3: TGTGCCAGCAGCCGATCAGTGGGTGGCTACACCTTC. It specifies CASSRSVGGYTF.

This clone was seen only once. The V call is TRBV6-1, the J call TRBJ1-2; 11 nucleotides align to TRBD1. Germline CDR1 and CDR2: MNHNS and SASEGT. The CDR3 totals 15 residues. With V trimmed by 6 bases and J by 5 bases, 8 bases remained unmatched. CDR3 sequence: CASSVRTGGGYGYTF. CDR3 nucleotides: TGTGCCAGCAGCGTGAGGACAGGGGGCGGTTATGGCTACACCTTC.

The V gene is TRBV6-1, the J gene TRBJ2-3; no reliable D call. Germline V gene sequence: CDR1 MNHNS, CDR2 SASEGT. V was pared by 7 bases and J by 1 base, with 6 bases between. This CDR3 is 12 amino acids long. The chain's CDR3 is CASNQGTDTQYF. Written as DNA, the CDR3 is TGTGCCAGCAATCAGGGCACAGATACGCAGTATTTT.

This rearrangement joins TRBV4-2 to TRBJ1-1, with a possible D match to TRBD1 (5 bases). The germline V gene has CDR1 LGHNA and CDR2 YNFKEQ. V was clipped by 6 bases and J by 1 base, with 12 bases between them. This CDR3 comprises 14 residues. Here the CDR3 DNA reads TGTGCCAGCAGGGGCGGGACGGCGAACACTGAAGCTTTCTTT. Protein: CASRGGTANTEAFF.

V is TRBV28 and J is TRBJ2-7; D may match TRBD1 or TRBD2 (5 bases each). The CDR3 is made up of 13 amino acids. The germline CDR1 and CDR2 sequences are MDHEN and SYDVKM. V was shortened by 2 bases and J by 3 bases, with 8 bases between the two germline ends. The DNA of the CDR3 is TGTGCCAGCAGTTTAGGGACCTTCTACGAGCAGTACTTC. Encoded protein: CASSLGTFYEQYF.

V and J are TRBV19 and TRBJ1-1; no firm D call. Per the germline V gene, CDR1 is LNHDA and CDR2 is SQIVND (reference sequence). The germline V and J ends were trimmed by 3 bases and 1 base, with 6 bases remaining between them. The CDR3 loop spans 13 amino acids. The CDR3 DNA reads TGTGCCAGTAGTATCGGACCGAACACTGAAGCTTTCTTT. Its translation: CASSIGPNTEAFF. Combining the CDR3 with reference TRBV19 and TRBJ1-1 gives the whole variable domain DGGITQSPKYLFRKEGQNVTLSCEQNLNHDAMYWYRQDPGQGLRLIYYSQIVNDFQKGDIAEGYSVSREKKESFPLTVTSAQKNPTAFYLCASSIGPNTEAFFGQGTRLTVV.

The V call is TRBV19, the J call TRBJ1-5, with 7 positions matching TRBD1. The V and J ends lost 6 bases and 6 bases, in that order; junction bases with no gene match: 8. This CDR3 is built from 14 residues. Germline loops: CDR1 LNHDA, CDR2 SQIVND (reference sequence). The CDR3 protein is CASREDRAGQPQHF. The CDR3 coding sequence is TGTGCCAGTAGGGAAGACAGGGCCGGTCAGCCCCAGCATTTT.

V gene TRBV30 combines with J gene TRBJ2-5, with 11 bases lining up with TRBD1. This CDR3 has 15 amino acids. Germline-derived CDR1 and CDR2 are GTSNPN and SVGIG (reference sequence). Trimming took 2 bases from V and 1 from J; bases not matched to a gene: 3. In nucleotides, the CDR3 is TGTGCCTGGAGTCGGACAGGGGGCTCCCAAGAGACCCAGTACTTC. This gives the protein CAWSRTGGSQETQYF.

Here the CDR3 DNA reads TGTGCCAGCAGCGGACAGGGGGCTGGTAACTATGGCTACACCTTC. Its translation: CASSGQGAGNYGYTF. This rearrangement joins TRBV2 to TRBJ1-2; 11 positions agree with TRBD1. The CDR3 has 15 amino acids. The V segment lost 6 bases and the J segment 1 base; nucleotides outside the gene matches: 4. CDR1 and CDR2 from the germline V gene are SNHLY and FYNNEI.